One and the same sample provided the 25 T cell receptor beta chains below, sequenced in a study of T-cell memory formation after mild COVID-19. TCRdb analysed the 5' RACE reads with MiXCR anew, one entry per CDR3 protein. Counted here are 250,000 to 350,000 distinct CDR3 sequences, roughly 15% occurring once; the ten biggest clones make up 22%. The sample was PBMCs or a T cell subset sorted from them (not recorded which). All receptors come from a young man who had mild COVID-19 (a few samples of this study predate the infection). Cell type and time point are not known.

The chain uses TRBV24-1 and TRBJ2-3; 10 bases fit TRBD2. CDR3 length: 15 residues. Losses at the gene ends were 3 bases for V and 1 base for J; bases not matched to a gene: 0. Germline lookup yields CDR1 KGHDR and CDR2 SFDVKD. The CDR3 DNA reads TGTGCCACCAGTGATGGGACTAGCGGCACAGATACGCAGTATTTT. Amino acids: CATSDGTSGTDTQYF.

This clonotype has just a few counts. The CDR3: CASSYVGVWTGELFF. The CDR3 DNA reads as TGTGCCAGCAGTTACGTTGGCGTTTGGACCGGGGAGCTGTTTTTT. The rearrangement links TRBV6-5 to TRBJ2-2; no clear D gene. The germline CDR1 and CDR2 sequences are MNHEY and SVGAGI. The CDR3 consists of 15 residues. Trimming took 2 bases from V and 5 from J, leaving 12 bases between them.

V and J are TRBV7-2 and TRBJ2-5; D remains ambiguous. CDR1 is SGHTA and CDR2 is FQGNSA in the germline V gene. V was cut by 2 bases and J by 4 bases, with 14 bases left in between. The CDR3 has 15 residues. CDR3 protein: CASSLSGPGRETQYF. The CDR3 DNA follows: TGTGCCAGCAGCTTATCCGGTCCGGGCCGAGAGACCCAGTACTTC.

The table lists this clonotype with a few counts. The rearrangement joins TRBV5-1 to TRBJ1-2; no firm D call. Trimming left V 0 bases short and J 8 bases short, with 11 bases between. The CDR3 is 13 amino acids. Germline CDR1 SGHRS, CDR2 YFSETQ. For the CDR3, the DNA is TGCGCCAGCAGCTTGGCGCGGGATCTGGGCTACACCTTC. Translation gives CASSLARDLGYTF.

The chain couples TRBV7-9 to TRBJ2-2; TRBD2 matches at 8 bases. Germline V gene sequence: CDR1 SEHNR, CDR2 FQNEAQ (reference sequence). Trimming at V came to 0 bases and at J to 1 base, leaving 7 bases not matched to a gene. This CDR3 is 18 amino acids long. The CDR3 bases are TGTGCCAGCAGCTTAGCCCCTACGGGGGGGCGGAACACCGGGGAGCTGTTTTTT. Amino acid sequence: CASSLAPTGGRNTGELFF.

This clonotype appeared a few times. The rearrangement uses TRBV7-9 and TRBJ2-3; D might be TRBD2 (5 bases). Germline V CDR1 and CDR2: SEHNR, FQNEAQ (reference sequence). Trimming took 5 bases from V and 4 from J, leaving 10 bases between them. The CDR3 has 13 residues. The CDR3 loop is CASSLLRADTQYF. CDR3 nucleotide sequence: TGTGCCAGCAGCCTACTGAGGGCAGATACGCAGTATTTT.

J is TRBJ1-2 and V is TRBV12-3 or TRBV12-4; tentatively, D is TRBD1 (5 bases). The CDR3 is 14 amino acids. V shed 6 bases and J shed 7 bases, with 18 bases lying between them. The CDR3 region is CASRAGRIPFGYTF. The CDR3 DNA sequence: TGTGCCAGCAGGGCAGGGAGGATTCCGTTTGGCTACACCTTC.

Many counts were recorded for this clonotype. Sequence at one end of the junction differs from germline and may be a read error. This chain connects TRBV5-1 to TRBJ2-1, with a weak D call TRBD2 (5 bases). Germline V gene lookup returns CDR1 SGHRS and CDR2 YFSETQ. The CDR3 sequence is 15 residues long. CDR3 sequence: CASRLGVSVIDEQFF. For the CDR3, the DNA is TGCGCCAGCAGGTTGGGAGTATCGGTAATCGATGAGCAGTTCTTC. The full variable domain, its missing parts supplied by reference TRBV5-1 and TRBJ2-1, is KAGVTQTPRYLIKTRGQQVTLSCSPISGHRSVSWYQQTPGQGLQFLFEYFSETQRNKGNFPGRFSGRQFSNSRSEMNVSTLELGDSALYLCASRLGVSVIDEQFFGPGTRLTVL.

V is TRBV29-1 and J is TRBJ2-6; the D gene is possibly TRBD1 (7 bases). Germline V gives CDR1 SQVTM, CDR2 ANQGSEA. The CDR3 has 13 amino acids. With 4 bases removed from V and 5 bases from J, the gap between germline ends came to 9 bases. DNA for the CDR3: TGCAGCGTTGCAGGGGGGAGGGCCAACGTCCTGACTTTC. Translation: CSVAGGRANVLTF. Combining the CDR3 with reference TRBV29-1 and TRBJ2-6 gives the whole variable domain SAVISQKPSRDICQRGTSLTIQCQVDSQVTMMFWYRQQPGQSLTLIATANQGSEATYESGFVIDKFPISRPNLTFSTLTVSNMSPEDSSIYLCSVAGGRANVLTFGAGSRLTVL.

This rearrangement joins TRBV7-3 to TRBJ1-2; 7 bases are shared with TRBD1. CDR1 and CDR2 (germline): SGHTA, FQGTGA. The CDR3 totals 14 residues. The V segment lost 5 bases and the J segment 8 bases; nucleotides outside the gene matches: 11. CDR3 amino acids: CASSAPGQISGYTF. CDR3 coding DNA: TGTGCCAGCAGCGCCCCGGGACAGATAAGCGGCTACACCTTC.

This sequence joins TRBV12-3 or TRBV12-4 and TRBJ1-3; D not resolved. The V end lost 3 bases, the J end lost 0 bases, and 6 bases lay between the germline ends. CDR3 length: 14 residues. The DNA of the CDR3 is TGTGCCAGCAGTTTTGCAGTCTCTGGAAACACCATATATTTT. Translation gives CASSFAVSGNTIYF.

This clonotype was seen only a few times. CDR3 coding DNA: TGTGCCAGCAGCGGGGGGACAGGGGGTGGCAATCAGCCCCAGCATTTT. The encoded protein is CASSGGTGGGNQPQHF. The chain uses TRBV11-2 and TRBJ1-5, with TRBD1 identical over 11 bases. The J segment lost 2 bases and the V segment lost 5 bases, leaving 5 bases of the junction unmatched. This CDR3 spans 16 amino acids. Germline CDR1 SGHAT, CDR2 FQNNGV.

This clonotype has just a few counts. This rearrangement joins TRBV20-1 to TRBJ2-3; unclear D gene. Trimming took 6 bases from V and 6 from J, leaving 13 bases between them. Germline assignment: CDR1 DFQATT and CDR2 SNEGSKA (reference sequence). This CDR3 is built from 12 residues. CDR3 in DNA: TGCAGTGCAGTAGAAGGCGCGGATACGCAGTATTTT. This encodes CSAVEGADTQYF.

There are many counts of this clonotype. The rearrangement joins TRBV7-2 to TRBJ2-1, with 7 positions matching TRBD2. The CDR3 loop spans 11 amino acids. Germline V gene data show CDR1 as SGHTA and CDR2 as FQGNSA. V trimming: 3 bases; J trimming: 15 bases; junction bases outside the gene matches: 5. This chain's CDR3 is CASSFLAVLFF. Here the CDR3 DNA reads TGTGCCAGCAGCTTTCTAGCGGTATTGTTCTTC.

This rearrangement joins TRBV5-1 to TRBJ1-6, with 7 bases fitting TRBD1. Per germline, CDR1 SGHRS and CDR2 YFSETQ. This CDR3 region has 15 residues. Losses at the gene ends were 4 bases for V and 7 bases for J; bases not matched to a gene: 8. The CDR3: CASSTSTGPNSPLHF. The CDR3 coding sequence is TGCGCCAGCAGCACTTCGACAGGGCCCAATTCACCCCTCCACTTT.

The sample holds a few counts of this clonotype. V is TRBV28 and J is TRBJ2-2; D might be TRBD1 (5 bases). Per germline, CDR1 MDHEN and CDR2 SYDVKM. Trimming removed 6 bases from V and 5 bases from J, with 19 bases in between. The CDR3 consists of 16 residues. The CDR3 here is CASRRSGQGGTGELFF. CDR3 nucleotide sequence: TGTGCCAGCAGGCGGTCCGGGCAGGGTGGGACCGGGGAGCTGTTTTTT.

The rearrangement uses TRBV6-1 and TRBJ2-5; D assignment may be TRBD1 or TRBD2 (5 bases each). The CDR3 is 13 amino acids. CDR1 and CDR2 (germline): MNHNS, SASEGT. The V end was cut by 7 bases, the J end by 0 bases, with 9 bases between. The chain's CDR3 is CASIGGYQETQYF. The CDR3 nucleotides are TGTGCCAGCATTGGGGGTTACCAAGAGACCCAGTACTTC.

V is TRBV20-1 and J is TRBJ2-7; D unresolved. Germline V gives CDR1 DFQATT, CDR2 SNEGSKA (reference sequence). V lost 3 bases to trimming and J lost 3 bases, with 12 bases between them. This CDR3 contains 13 residues. In nucleotides, the CDR3 is TGCAGTGCTAGGCCTTCGGGCCTCTACGAGCAGTACTTC. The encoded protein is CSARPSGLYEQYF.

The chain employs TRBV10-3 and TRBJ2-5; D is possibly TRBD1 (6 bases). There are 13 residues in the CDR3. Germline V gene sequence: CDR1 ENHRY, CDR2 SYGVKD. The V gene lost 6 bases and the J gene lost 0 bases, with 8 bases spanning the gap. The CDR3 is CAISPGDQETQYF. The CDR3 nucleotides are TGTGCCATCAGCCCAGGGGACCAAGAGACCCAGTACTTC.

J is TRBJ1-1 and V is TRBV4-3; D is unclear. CDR3 length equals 13 residues. The germline V gene encodes CDR1 LGHNA and CDR2 YSLEER. With 5 bases removed from V and 4 bases from J, the gap between germline ends came to 11 bases. Here the CDR3 reads CASSGAAGTEAFF. CDR3 bases: TGCGCCAGCAGCGGAGCGGCTGGCACTGAAGCTTTCTTT.

This chain uses TRBV4-1 with TRBJ2-2, with D possibly TRBD1 on 6 matching bases. This CDR3 contains 15 residues. Germline CDR1 is MGHRA and CDR2 is YSYEKL. The germline V and J ends were trimmed by 1 base and 0 bases, with 6 bases remaining between them. CDR3 nucleotide sequence: TGCGCCAGCAGCCAAGGGACAGCGAACACCGGGGAGCTGTTTTTT. The encoded protein is CASSQGTANTGELFF.

This clonotype was observed many times. The chain couples TRBV6-5 to TRBJ2-1; D might be TRBD2 (6 bases). Trimming cost V 0 bases and J 4 bases, with 10 bases left between them. Germline CDR1 reads MNHEY; CDR2 reads SVGAGI. The CDR3 contains 15 residues. DNA of the CDR3: TGTGCCAGCAGTTACTCGGCGGGGTCGTACAATGAGCAGTTCTTC. Translating gives CASSYSAGSYNEQFF.

CDR3 bases: TGTGCCCCCACCGGCCGCAATCAGCCCCAGCATTTT. Translated, it gives CAPTGRNQPQHF. The gene calls are TRBV28 and TRBJ1-5, with D uncertain. Looked up from germline, CDR1 is MDHEN and CDR2 is SYDVKM. The CDR3 is 12 amino acids. Trimming pared 11 bases from V and 2 bases from J, leaving 10 bases between.

This clonotype was counted a few times. The chain recombines TRBV7-3 with TRBJ2-5; 7 nucleotides agree with TRBD2. The CDR3 extends over 13 amino acids. Germline V gene sequence: CDR1 SGHTA, CDR2 FQGTGA. Unmatched junction bases numbered 3, after V lost 3 bases and J lost 5 bases. The CDR3 DNA sequence: TGTGCCAGCAGCTTTACCGGGGGGGAGACCCAGTACTTC. As protein: CASSFTGGETQYF. Filled out from reference TRBV7-3 and TRBJ2-5, the complete variable domain reads GAGVSQTPSNKVTEKGKYVELRCDPISGHTALYWYRQSLGQGPEFLIYFQGTGAADDSGLPNDRFFAVRPEGSVSTLKIQRTERGDSAVYLCASSFTGGETQYFGPGTRLLVL.

The CDR3, as DNA: TGTGCCAGCTCACCGAGGGTGGATAGCAATCAGCCCCAGCATTTT. Its translation is CASSPRVDSNQPQHF. The rearrangement links TRBV18 to TRBJ1-5, with unresolved D. The germline CDR1 and CDR2 sequences are KGHSH and LQKENI. V was trimmed by 3 bases and J by 0 bases, leaving 9 bases between them. This CDR3 has 15 residues.